The sequence of this TCR beta chain was determined in a study of blood T cells in healthy people across ages. Then a second PCR, running roughly 7 to 11 cycles, was carried out with a sample-barcoded 5' primer and a J-beta primer mix. At least 2.5 million CDR3-containing paired-end reads were obtained per sample. TCRdb passed the 5' RACE reads through MiXCR, listing each CDR3 protein once. The data contain around 1,100,000 distinct CDR3 sequences, about two fifths of them seen just once; the ten biggest clones take up roughly 14%. Overall study findings and caveats: Estimates of diversity drawn from one million T cells were considered underestimates.

This clonotype was picked up a small number of times. Antigen unknown. This TCR was sampled from a man between 18 and 35 years old in good health. Sequencing used blood.

The CDR3 region is CASSPESGRGNYGYTF. The CDR3 DNA reads as TGTGCCAGCAGCCCAGAGAGCGGACGGGGAAACTATGGCTACACCTTC. The chain recombines TRBV4-2 with TRBJ1-2; the D is unclear. Trimming removed 4 bases from V and 2 bases from J, with 17 bases in between. The CDR3 loop spans 16 amino acids. Germline values: CDR1 LGHNA, CDR2 YNFKEQ.